This T cell receptor (beta chain) was observed in a study of cytomegalovirus exposure and HLA in healthy donors. About the study: In an earlier analysis, 95 million to 140 million unique TCR beta sequences were found from 150 million to 200 million T cells. General study findings and limits: Segments of the TCR beta V type were, in most cases, productive about 87% or about 30% of the time in an earlier analysis. Several top significant clusters appeared, in a later analysis, to be linked to common viral pathogens.

On this clone: Its target is not known.

PCR used 60 Vbeta primers and 13 Jbeta primers. Clones were read by immunoSEQ multiplex PCR, and TCRdb kept only the in-frame ones, dropping some. The sample includes fewer than 120,000 clones, around four fifths of them seen just once. The CDR3 sequence is 13 residues long. Trimming removed 7 bases at V and 5 bases at J, with 14 bases between. The germline CDR1 and CDR2 sequences are MNHNS and SASEGT. The rearrangement links TRBV6-1 to TRBJ2-5; D gene unclear. This sequence originates from a woman between 55 and 75 years old in good health and CMV-seropositive. The sample was PBMCs. This chain's CDR3 is CASIWAPGETQYF. CDR3 nucleotide sequence: TGTGCCAGCATCTGGGCCCCTGGGGAGACCCAGTACTTC.